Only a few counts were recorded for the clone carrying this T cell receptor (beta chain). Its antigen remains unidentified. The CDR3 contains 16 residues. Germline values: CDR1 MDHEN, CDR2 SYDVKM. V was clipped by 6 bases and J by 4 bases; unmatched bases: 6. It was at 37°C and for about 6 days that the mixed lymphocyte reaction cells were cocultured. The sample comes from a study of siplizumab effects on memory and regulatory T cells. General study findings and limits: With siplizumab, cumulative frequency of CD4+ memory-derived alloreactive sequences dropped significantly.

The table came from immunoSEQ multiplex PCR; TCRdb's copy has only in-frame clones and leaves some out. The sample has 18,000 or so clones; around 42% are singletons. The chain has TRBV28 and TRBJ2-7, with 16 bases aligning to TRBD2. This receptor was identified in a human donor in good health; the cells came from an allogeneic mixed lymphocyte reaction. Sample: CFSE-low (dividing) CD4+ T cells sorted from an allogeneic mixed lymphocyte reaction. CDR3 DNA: TGTGCCAGCAGGGGGACTAGCGGGGGGGTATCGTACGAGCAGTACTTC. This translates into CASRGTSGGVSYEQYF.